This T cell receptor beta chain appears in the sequencing data of a study of blood T cell repertoires in COVID-19. The table came from immunoSEQ multiplex PCR; TCRdb's copy has only in-frame clones and leaves some out. Here the sample spans around 200,000 clones, around 87% being singletons. CDR1 is SGHTA and CDR2 is FQGTGA in the germline V gene. Trimming at V came to 5 bases and at J to 4 bases, leaving 6 bases not matched to a gene. The CDR3 consists of 15 residues. The receptor comes from a man in his forties with active or convalescent COVID-19. The gene calls are TRBV7-3 and TRBJ2-5; 11 nucleotides match TRBD2. The sequencing input was peripheral blood. The DNA for the CDR3 is TGTGCCAGCAGCCCGACTAGCGGGGTGACAGAGACCCAGTACTTC. It translates to CASSPTSGVTETQYF.